This TCR beta chain was observed in a study of blood T cell repertoires in COVID-19 (TCRdb year 2020). General notes on the study: The collaborator samples originated in the United States, Italy and Spain and spanned the acute and convalescent phases of COVID-19. The repertoires were released in a freely available public database intended as a resource for research on the immune response to SARS-CoV-2. Subjects who had been exposed to COVID-19, were actively infected with it, or had recovered from it provided the deeply sampled blood TCRbeta repertoires that made up the dataset. The prospective study material was composed of cDNA or gDNA derived from T cells, B-cell-depleted T cells, or PBMCs. Samples came from the ongoing ImmuneRACE study (first 160 participants) plus 1,254 subjects from 6 global collaborators. HLA class I and class II types, where available, came from metadata supplied by the sample provider rather than from assay-based typing. The sample metadata nearly always contained a de-identified subject ID, COVID-19 status, age in years and sex. Broad study findings and their caveats: Clinical and demographic metadata were provided uncurated, with the amount varying by source and participant.

Participants in the prospective study were enrolled through a virtual design, were aged 18 to 89 years, and lived in about 25 United States geographic areas. To assign participants to cohorts, the prospective study relied on clinical history that participants themselves reported in a screening survey and a study questionnaire. ImmuneRACE Cohort 3 recovered participants were defined by two consecutive negative NP/OP PCR tests, healthcare professional clearance, or symptom resolution. Mobile phlebotomists in the prospective study collected whole blood, serum and a nasopharyngeal or oropharyngeal swab from every participant. Participants in the prospective study had the option to provide additional blood draws and questionnaires over a roughly 2-month period. Before DNA extraction, prospective study blood samples were shipped either frozen or at room temperature. TCRbeta CDR3 regions were amplified from genomic DNA by means of the immunoSEQ Assay, a bias-controlled multiplex PCR. In the original analysis: Within the assay, amplification of reference gene primers was used to estimate how many nucleated cells each sample contained. Sequence reads were collapsed and filtered to measure the absolute abundance of every unique TCRbeta CDR3 rearrangement. For each sample, productive Simpson clonality was calculated by taking the square root of Simpson's diversity index across productive rearrangements. The table was pulled from immuneACCESS by TCRdb, which kept in-frame rearrangements only. Such tables lose some clones; where checked, under half of the loss comes from unresolved V genes, and the rest has no known cause. V and J calls and clone size are given by that table; D and trimming were obtained from the DNA. Counted in this sample were approximately 260,000 clones; approximately 84% of them appeared once. The top ten hold roughly 3.6% of the sample.

Worth noting for this clone: Which antigen it targets is not known. Per-base qualities were not stored, and no clone one base away is much larger.

Taken from cysteine to phenylalanine, the CDR3 has 17 residues. CDR3 DNA only is kept here, 51 bases in frame from base 1. CDR1 MNHEY and CDR2 SMNVEV are derived from the germline V gene (reference sequence). V ends up 5 bases short and J 9 bases short, with an unmatched junction base count of 15. The origin of this receptor is a man aged 50 or older who had recovered from COVID-19. Material: PBMCs or T cells enriched from blood (not recorded which). This sequence uses TRBV27 and TRBJ1-6; 8 bases in the middle match TRBD1. The CDR3 in this case is CASSPFPGQGSGSPLHF. The DNA sequence is given as TGTGCCAGCAGTCCCTTCCCTGGACAGGGTAGTGGTTCACCCCTCCACTTT.